A single sample is the source of the 29 T cell receptor beta chains below, sequenced in a study of cytomegalovirus exposure and HLA in healthy donors. 13 Jbeta primers and 60 Vbeta primers were used for the PCR. The protocol was immunoSEQ multiplex PCR, while the TCRdb copy is restricted to in-frame clones and leaves out a portion. The sample gives about 93,000 clones, about four fifths of which show up once; about 7.3% is in the top ten. Material for sequencing was PBMCs. The source is a man under 40 in good health and CMV-seronegative.

The rearrangement links TRBV30 to TRBJ1-6, with D hard to call. Germline CDR1 and CDR2: GTSNPN and SVGIG (reference sequence). Deletions cut 4 bases from V and 4 bases from J, with 8 bases between. This CDR3 is 13 amino acids long. In DNA form, the CDR3 reads TGTGCCTGGACCCACAGATATAATTCACCCCTCCACTTT. This sequence encodes CAWTHRYNSPLHF.

The chain employs TRBV10-1 and TRBJ2-7; D is possibly TRBD1 (6 bases). V lost 6 bases and J lost 2, with 23 bases in between. The germline V gene has CDR1 WNHNN and CDR2 SYGVQD (reference sequence). CDR3 size: 17 residues. CDR3 in DNA: TGCGCCAGCAGGACAAACCTGGGACATAGGGCCCCCTACGAGCAGTACTTC. Its protein product is CASRTNLGHRAPYEQYF.

The rearrangement links TRBV6-5 to TRBJ2-7, with 10 positions matching TRBD2. Germline V gene data show CDR1 as MNHEY and CDR2 as SVGAGI. The CDR3 spans 13 residues. Unmatched junction bases numbered 0, after V lost 5 bases and J lost 2 bases. The CDR3 coding sequence is TGTGCCAGCAGTCTAGCGGGGGCCTACGAGCAGTACTTC. Its protein product is CASSLAGAYEQYF.

The chain uses TRBV5-4 and TRBJ2-4; 15 nucleotides match TRBD2. Per the germline V gene, CDR1 is SGHNT and CDR2 is YYREEE (reference sequence). The CDR3 has 17 amino acids. The ends lost 4 bases at V and 7 bases at J; junction bases unmatched: 9. The CDR3 DNA reads as TGTGCCAGCAGCCCGGGACTAGCGGGGGGCGGGTCTAACATTCAGTACTTC. It yields the protein CASSPGLAGGGSNIQYF.

This clone was picked up a small number of times. The rearrangement uses TRBV6-1 and TRBJ1-4; D remains unclear. Germline-derived CDR1 and CDR2 are MNHNS and SASEGT. Trimming took off 2 bases at V and 11 bases at J, with 12 bases between the two ends. CDR3 length equals 13 residues. The CDR3 loop is CASSENVGLKLFF. The CDR3 region has the DNA TGTGCCAGCAGTGAAAATGTTGGCCTGAAACTGTTTTTT.

The genes are TRBV19 and TRBJ2-1; TRBD2 matches 8 bases. This CDR3 contains 14 residues. Unmatched junction bases numbered 6, after V lost 4 bases and J lost 7 bases. Per germline, CDR1 LNHDA and CDR2 SQIVND (reference sequence). CDR3 coding DNA: TGTGCCAGTAGTACTGGGACTAGGCAAAATGAGCAGTTCTTC. Translation: CASSTGTRQNEQFF.

The V gene is TRBV6-6, the J gene TRBJ1-6, with a weak D call TRBD1 (5 bases). This CDR3 has 14 amino acids. V was trimmed by 6 bases and J by 8 bases, leaving 14 bases between them. CDR1 and CDR2 (germline): MNHNY, SVGAGI (reference sequence). The CDR3 is CASSPLLRDSPLHF. The CDR3 nucleotides are TGTGCCAGCAGCCCACTACTCAGGGATTCACCCCTCCACTTT.

The V gene is TRBV7-2, the J gene TRBJ2-3; D not resolved. The CDR3 covers 13 residues. Germline CDR1 and CDR2: SGHTA and FQGNSA. Trimming left V 6 bases short and J 4 bases short, with 11 bases between. CDR3 coding DNA: TGTGCCAGCAGTTTCGGCCAGGCAGATACGCAGTATTTT. Encoded protein: CASSFGQADTQYF.

The J gene is TRBJ1-1, the V gene TRBV5-1, with 8 bases that match TRBD1. The CDR3 is 16 residues long. Germline CDR1 SGHRS, CDR2 YFSETQ. The ends lost 0 bases at V and 3 bases at J; junction bases unmatched: 7. For the CDR3, the DNA is TGCGCCAGCAGCTTGGGGACAGGGATTATGGACACTGAAGCTTTCTTT. This encodes CASSLGTGIMDTEAFF.

V usage is TRBV10-3 and J usage is TRBJ2-2, with 10 bases matching TRBD1. CDR1 and CDR2 (germline): ENHRY, SYGVKD. The length of the CDR3 is 15 residues. V shed 9 bases and J 5 bases; nucleotides not matched to a gene: 9. This CDR3 reads CAIRGGQGQTGELFF. Written as DNA, the CDR3 is TGTGCCATACGGGGGGGACAGGGGCAAACCGGGGAGCTGTTTTTT.

This clone was counted between two and nine times. The V and J genes are TRBV7-6 and TRBJ2-7; 7 positions agree with TRBD2. This CDR3 region has 15 residues. The germline V gene has CDR1 SGHVS and CDR2 FNYEAQ. The V segment lost 2 bases and the J segment 0 bases; nucleotides outside the gene matches: 4. CDR3 nucleotide sequence: TGTGCCAGCAGCTTACTAGCGGAGAGCTCCTACGAGCAGTACTTC. Protein: CASSLLAESSYEQYF.

The chain recombines TRBV2 with TRBJ2-1, with D perhaps matching TRBD1 (5 bases). Per the germline V gene, CDR1 is SNHLY and CDR2 is FYNNEI. The CDR3 totals 14 residues. Trimming removed 3 bases at V and 6 bases at J, with 12 bases between. For the CDR3, the DNA is TGTGCCAGCAGTGACAGGGCGACTTTCAATGAGCAGTTCTTC. Encoded protein: CASSDRATFNEQFF.

In this sample, this clone turned up a few times. The rearrangement links TRBV28 to TRBJ2-5; D may be TRBD2 (5 bases). The end of the DNA aligns better with TRBJ2-7, so the J call may be wrong. The CDR3 has 17 amino acids. Germline-derived CDR1 and CDR2 are MDHEN and SYDVKM. Written as DNA, the CDR3 is TGTGCCAGCAGTTCGGGGATTAAGTGGGCAGGCTCCTACGAGCAGTACTTC. It encodes CASSSGIKWAGSYEQYF.

This clone was seen a single time. This chain connects TRBV15 to TRBJ2-2; possibly TRBD1 for D (5 bases). Germline V lookup: CDR1 LNHNV, CDR2 YYDKDF (reference sequence). V shed 1 base and J shed 5 bases, with 5 bases lying between them. This CDR3 spans 13 amino acids. The CDR3 nucleotides are TGTGCCACCAGCAGAGCAGGGACCGGGGAGCTGTTTTTT. This sequence encodes CATSRAGTGELFF.

This clone was counted only a few times. The chain employs TRBV5-6 and TRBJ2-1; 7 bases map to TRBD1. Germline CDR1 and CDR2: SGHDT and YYEEEE. V lost 4 bases and J lost 7; bases outside the gene matches: 14. CDR3 length equals 16 residues. CDR3 protein: CASSRRPGQTKNEQFF. The CDR3 DNA reads as TGTGCCAGCAGCCGGAGGCCGGGACAGACAAAGAATGAGCAGTTCTTC.

J is TRBJ1-1 and V is TRBV27; the D gene is possibly TRBD1 (5 bases). The germline V gene has CDR1 MNHEY and CDR2 SMNVEV (reference sequence). This CDR3 region has 13 residues. Trimming cost V 4 bases and J 4 bases, with 10 bases left between them. The CDR3 loop reads CASSYAGSTEAFF. The CDR3 DNA is TGTGCCAGCAGTTACGCAGGGTCCACTGAAGCTTTCTTT.

This clone came up a few times. The gene calls are TRBV23-1 and TRBJ1-2; TRBD1 might be the D (5 bases). TRBV23-1 is sorted into the ORF group, with uncertain function. The CDR3 consists of 15 residues. Trimming cost V 2 bases and J 6 bases, with 16 bases left between them. The CDR3 protein is CASSQPAKPGDGYTF. In nucleotides, the CDR3 is TGCGCCAGCAGTCAACCCGCCAAACCGGGGGATGGCTACACCTTC.

The chain employs TRBV6-5 and TRBJ2-7; 9 positions agree with TRBD1. The CDR3 spans 13 residues. The ends lost 6 bases at V and 7 bases at J; junction bases unmatched: 7. The V gene's germline CDR1 is MNHEY and CDR2 SVGAGI. The CDR3 nucleotides read TGTGCCAGCAGCCGACAGGGGGTGGGTGAGCAGTACTTC. Translation: CASSRQGVGEQYF.

The chain joins TRBV28 to TRBJ1-5, with D possibly being TRBD1 (5 bases). This CDR3 spans 16 amino acids. Trimming took 3 bases from V and 2 from J, leaving 14 bases between them. CDR1 is MDHEN and CDR2 is SYDVKM in the germline V gene. This chain's CDR3 is CASSFGDFRGNQPQHF. CDR3 DNA sequence: TGTGCCAGCAGTTTTGGGGACTTCAGGGGCAATCAGCCCCAGCATTTT.

CDR3 bases: TGTGCCAGCAGGAGGGCGGGGAACACTGAAGCTTTCTTT. This codes for CASRRAGNTEAFF. The V call is TRBV25-1, the J call TRBJ1-1, with unresolved D. From germline, CDR1 is MGHDK and CDR2 SYGVNS. The length of the CDR3 is 13 residues. The V gene lost 6 bases and the J gene lost 1 base, with 9 bases spanning the gap.

This rearrangement joins TRBV5-4 to TRBJ2-1; TRBD2 aligns across 10 bases. This CDR3 has 15 residues. With V trimmed by 4 bases and J by 7 bases, 8 bases remained unmatched. The germline gives CDR1 SGHNT, CDR2 YYREEE (reference sequence). The CDR3 coding sequence is TGTGCCAGCAGCGTCTTAGCGGGAGGTTTGAATGAGCAGTTCTTC. It is translated as CASSVLAGGLNEQFF.

This clone came up once. The V gene is TRBV2, the J gene TRBJ2-1, with 10 nucleotides matching TRBD2. Germline CDR1 SNHLY, CDR2 FYNNEI. V lost 4 bases to trimming and J lost 4 bases; unmatched junction nucleotides: 4. This CDR3 is built from 15 residues. The CDR3 coding sequence is TGTGCCAGCAGTGTCCTAGCGGGAGAGTACAATGAGCAGTTCTTC. Translated, it gives CASSVLAGEYNEQFF. Looking up the rest from reference TRBV2 and TRBJ2-1 gives the full variable domain: EPEVTQTPSHQVTQMGQEVILRCVPISNHLYFYWYRQILGQKVEFLVSFYNNEISEKSEIFDDQFSVERPDGSNFTLKIRSTKLEDSAMYFCASSVLAGEYNEQFFGPGTRLTVL.

The V and J genes are TRBV2 and TRBJ2-5; perhaps TRBD2 as D (6 bases). The CDR3 covers 13 residues. Trimming left V 8 bases short and J 4 bases short, with 14 bases between. Germline V CDR1 and CDR2: SNHLY, FYNNEI. Here the CDR3 DNA reads TGTGCCAGCTTTAAGACTAGTGGAGAGACCCAGTACTTC. This encodes CASFKTSGETQYF.

V and J are TRBV2 and TRBJ1-2; a possible D gene is TRBD1 (5 bases). Trimming cost V 8 bases and J 3 bases, with 7 bases left between them. Germline-derived CDR1 and CDR2 are SNHLY and FYNNEI. The CDR3 covers 11 residues. CDR3 residues: CASPGDYGYTF. Written as DNA, the CDR3 is TGTGCCAGCCCGGGGGACTATGGCTACACCTTC. Together with reference TRBV2 and TRBJ1-2, the CDR3 gives the full variable domain: EPEVTQTPSHQVTQMGQEVILRCVPISNHLYFYWYRQILGQKVEFLVSFYNNEISEKSEIFDDQFSVERPDGSNFTLKIRSTKLEDSAMYFCASPGDYGYTFGSGTRLTVV.

This clone occurred once. The chain carries TRBV6-5 and TRBJ2-7; a possible D gene is TRBD1 (6 bases). Germline V gene sequence: CDR1 MNHEY, CDR2 SVGAGI. V lost 7 bases, J lost 0 bases, and 13 bases lay in between. This CDR3 is built from 14 residues. The CDR3 region has the DNA TGTGCCAGCAAGGGGACATCAGACTCCTACGAGCAGTACTTC. This codes for CASKGTSDSYEQYF.

The chain recombines TRBV7-2 with TRBJ2-7; possible D gene TRBD1, 5 bases. V shed 4 bases and J shed 0 bases, with 16 bases lying between them. This CDR3 has 16 amino acids. Germline values: CDR1 SGHTA, CDR2 FQGNSA. The chain's CDR3 is CASSYVERTSSYEQYF. The CDR3 nucleotides are TGTGCCAGCAGCTACGTTGAGAGGACAAGCTCCTACGAGCAGTACTTC.

CDR3 amino acids: CASSLRGKQRDEQYF. In nucleotides, the CDR3 is TGTGCCAGCAGCTTACGAGGGAAACAGAGAGACGAGCAGTACTTC. The chain carries TRBV11-3 and TRBJ2-7, with a tentative D call TRBD2 (5 bases). Germline V gene data show CDR1 as SGHNT and CDR2 as YENEEA. V shed 2 bases and J shed 5 bases, with 16 bases lying between them. The CDR3 covers 15 residues.

This chain links TRBV2 with TRBJ2-7; 9 bases are a match to TRBD1. Per the germline V gene, CDR1 is SNHLY and CDR2 is FYNNEI. Trimming took 4 bases from V and 3 from J; bases not matched to a gene: 10. There are 16 residues in the CDR3. The CDR3 DNA sequence: TGTGCCAGCAGTGTAACCGAGACAGGGGGTAACTACGAGCAGTACTTC. As protein: CASSVTETGGNYEQYF.

This rearrangement joins TRBV5-1 to TRBJ2-1; 11 bases agree with TRBD2. Germline CDR1 and CDR2: SGHRS and YFSETQ. There are 14 residues in the CDR3. J lost 9 bases, V lost 6 bases, and 8 bases had no gene match. CDR3 residues: CASIPSGRSSEQFF. CDR3 DNA: TGCGCCAGCATCCCTAGCGGGAGGAGTAGTGAGCAGTTCTTC.